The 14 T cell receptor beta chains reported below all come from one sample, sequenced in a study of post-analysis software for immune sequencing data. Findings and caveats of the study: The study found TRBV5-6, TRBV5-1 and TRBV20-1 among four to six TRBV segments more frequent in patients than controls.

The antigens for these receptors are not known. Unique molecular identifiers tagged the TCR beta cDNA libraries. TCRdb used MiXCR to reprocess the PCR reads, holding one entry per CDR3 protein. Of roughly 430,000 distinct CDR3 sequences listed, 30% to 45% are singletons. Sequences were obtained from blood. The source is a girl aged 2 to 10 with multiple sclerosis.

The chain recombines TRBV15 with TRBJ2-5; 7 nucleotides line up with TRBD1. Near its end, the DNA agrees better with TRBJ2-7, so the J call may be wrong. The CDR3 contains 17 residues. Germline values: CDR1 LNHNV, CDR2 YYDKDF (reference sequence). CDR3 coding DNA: TGTGCCACCGGGGCAGGCATTGTCCAGGGGGTTAAAAACGAGCAGTACTTC. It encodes CATGAGIVQGVKNEQYF.

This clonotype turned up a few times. This CDR3 is CASSPYPTADYEQYF. In nucleotides, the CDR3 is TGTGCCAGCAGCCCCTATCCGACAGCCGACTACGAGCAGTACTTC. The V call is TRBV3-1, the J call TRBJ2-7, with D maybe TRBD1 (5 bases). V shed 4 bases and J shed 3 bases, with 16 bases lying between them. This CDR3 is built from 15 residues. The germline V gene encodes CDR1 LGHDT and CDR2 YNNKEL (reference sequence).

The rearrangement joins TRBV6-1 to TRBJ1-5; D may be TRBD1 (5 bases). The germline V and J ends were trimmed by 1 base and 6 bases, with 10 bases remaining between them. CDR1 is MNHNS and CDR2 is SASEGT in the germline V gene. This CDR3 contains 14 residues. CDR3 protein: CASSEEEGTQPQHF. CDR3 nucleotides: TGTGCCAGCAGTGAAGAAGAAGGGACTCAGCCCCAGCATTTT.

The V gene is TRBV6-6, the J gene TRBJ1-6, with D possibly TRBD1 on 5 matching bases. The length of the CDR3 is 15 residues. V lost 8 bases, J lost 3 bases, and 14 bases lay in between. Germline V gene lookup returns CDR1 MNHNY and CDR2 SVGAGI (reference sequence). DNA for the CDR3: TGTGCCAGCGGCAGGGATACGGGCTATAATTCACCCCTCCACTTT. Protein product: CASGRDTGYNSPLHF.

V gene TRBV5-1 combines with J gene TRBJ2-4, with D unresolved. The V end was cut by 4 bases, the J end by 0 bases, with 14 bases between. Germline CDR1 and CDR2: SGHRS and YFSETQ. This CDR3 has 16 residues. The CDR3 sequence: CASSPQDSVAKNIQYF. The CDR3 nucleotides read TGCGCCAGCAGCCCCCAAGACTCGGTAGCCAAAAACATTCAGTACTTC. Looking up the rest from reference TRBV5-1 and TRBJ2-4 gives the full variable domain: KAGVTQTPRYLIKTRGQQVTLSCSPISGHRSVSWYQQTPGQGLQFLFEYFSETQRNKGNFPGRFSGRQFSNSRSEMNVSTLELGDSALYLCASSPQDSVAKNIQYFGAGTRLSVL.

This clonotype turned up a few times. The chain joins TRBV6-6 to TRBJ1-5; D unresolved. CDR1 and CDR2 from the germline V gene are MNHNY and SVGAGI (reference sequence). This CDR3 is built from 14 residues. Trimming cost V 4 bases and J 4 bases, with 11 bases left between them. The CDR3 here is CASSWTGANQPQHF. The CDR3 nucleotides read TGTGCCAGCAGTTGGACGGGAGCGAATCAGCCCCAGCATTTT.

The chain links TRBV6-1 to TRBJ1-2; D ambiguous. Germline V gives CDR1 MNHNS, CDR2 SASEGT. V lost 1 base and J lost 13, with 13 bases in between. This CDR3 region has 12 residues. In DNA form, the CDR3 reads TGTGCCAGCAGTGAAGAGGTCAAACCTTTCACCTTC. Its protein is CASSEEVKPFTF.

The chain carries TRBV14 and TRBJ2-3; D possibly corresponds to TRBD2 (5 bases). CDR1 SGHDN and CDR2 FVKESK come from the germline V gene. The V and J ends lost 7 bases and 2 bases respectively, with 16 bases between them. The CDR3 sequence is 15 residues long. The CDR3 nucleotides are TGTGCCAGCACGGACGGGGAGCCCATCACAGATACGCAGTATTTT. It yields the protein CASTDGEPITDTQYF.

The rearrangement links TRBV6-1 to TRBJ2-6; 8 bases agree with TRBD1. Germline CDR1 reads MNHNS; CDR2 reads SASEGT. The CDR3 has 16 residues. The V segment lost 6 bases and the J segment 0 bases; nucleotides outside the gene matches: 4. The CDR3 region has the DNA TGTGCCAGCAGAGATACAGGGGGCTCTGGGGCCAACGTCCTGACTTTC. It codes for CASRDTGGSGANVLTF.

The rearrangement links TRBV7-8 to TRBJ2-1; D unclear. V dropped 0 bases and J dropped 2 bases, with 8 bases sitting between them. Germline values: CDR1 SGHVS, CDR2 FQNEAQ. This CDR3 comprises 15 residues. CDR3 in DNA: TGTGCCAGCAGCTTAGCGGAAAGAGCCTACAATGAGCAGTTCTTC. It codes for CASSLAERAYNEQFF.

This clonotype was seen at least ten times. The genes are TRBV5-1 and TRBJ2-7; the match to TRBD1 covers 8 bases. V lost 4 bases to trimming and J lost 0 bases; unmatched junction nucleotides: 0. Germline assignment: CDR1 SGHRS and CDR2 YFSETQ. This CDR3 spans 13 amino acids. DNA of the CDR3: TGCGCCAGCAGCACAGGGGGCTCCTACGAGCAGTACTTC. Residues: CASSTGGSYEQYF.

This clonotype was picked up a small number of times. CDR3 loop: CASTHWREVAPYNEQFF. In DNA form, the CDR3 reads TGCGCCAGCACCCACTGGCGGGAGGTAGCGCCCTACAATGAGCAGTTCTTC. V gene TRBV5-1 combines with J gene TRBJ2-1; TRBD2 matches at 8 bases. Germline CDR1 is SGHRS and CDR2 is YFSETQ. The J segment lost 2 bases and the V segment lost 6 bases, leaving 13 bases of the junction unmatched. The CDR3 has 17 amino acids.

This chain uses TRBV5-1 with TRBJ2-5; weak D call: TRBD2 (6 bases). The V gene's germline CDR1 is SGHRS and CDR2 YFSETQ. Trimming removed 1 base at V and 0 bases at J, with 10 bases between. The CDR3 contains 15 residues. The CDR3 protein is CASSLTSTYQETQYF. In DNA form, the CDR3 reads TGCGCCAGCAGCTTGACTAGCACGTACCAAGAGACCCAGTACTTC.

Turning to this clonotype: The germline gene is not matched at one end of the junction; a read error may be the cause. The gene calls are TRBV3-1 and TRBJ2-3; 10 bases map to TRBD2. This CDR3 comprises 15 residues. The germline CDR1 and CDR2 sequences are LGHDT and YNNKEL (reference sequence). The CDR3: CASGHRLAGTDTQYF. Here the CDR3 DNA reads TGTGCCAGCGGCCATAGACTAGCGGGTACAGATACGCAGTATTTT.